The 6 T cell receptor beta chains presented below share a single source sample, sequenced in a study of T cell clones after liver transplantation. These TCRs' antigens remain unknown. Sequencing of dividing CFSE-low cells from the MLR defined alloreactive TCRbeta sequences. Data came from immunoSEQ multiplex PCR; TCRdb stores just in-frame clones and leaves some out. This table holds about 4,400 clones, about a quarter found once. The sample comprised CD4+ T cells from cultured PBMCs. These receptors all stem from a human patient who received a liver transplant. Some T cells may have come from the graft donor.

This rearrangement joins TRBV4-3 to TRBJ1-1; D gene unclear. The V gene's germline CDR1 is LGHNA and CDR2 YSLEER. This CDR3 spans 15 amino acids. The ends were cut back, 4 bases at V and 3 bases at J, with 15 bases in the middle. CDR3 region: CASSPGLGWDTEAFF. In DNA form, the CDR3 reads TGCGCCAGCAGCCCCGGTCTAGGGTGGGACACTGAAGCTTTCTTT.

This clone has a handful of counts. V usage is TRBV7-2 and J usage is TRBJ2-5; TRBD1 matches 8 bases. The ends lost 4 bases at V and 4 bases at J; junction bases unmatched: 5. Germline CDR1 and CDR2: SGHTA and FQGNSA. The CDR3 is 14 amino acids. The CDR3 sequence is CASSSQGAGETQYF. The DNA of the CDR3 is TGTGCCAGCAGCTCGCAGGGGGCTGGAGAGACCCAGTACTTC. The variable domain in full, completed from reference TRBV7-2 and TRBJ2-5, reads GAGVSQSPSNKVTEKGKDVELRCDPISGHTALYWYRQSLGQGLEFLIYFQGNSAPDKSGLPSDRFSAERTGGSVSTLTIQRTQQEDSAVYLCASSSQGAGETQYFGPGTRLLVL.

Concerning this clone: The junction does not match germline at one end; this may be a read error. This CDR3 is CASSVEGGSGSHEQYF. In nucleotides, the CDR3 is TGTGCCAGCAGCGTGGAGGGCGGGAGTGGCTCCCACGAGCAGTACTTC. The chain has TRBV9 and TRBJ2-7; 7 bases fit TRBD2. The CDR3 is 16 residues long. Germline CDR1 SGDLS, CDR2 YYNGEE. Full variable domain (outside the CDR3, taken from reference TRBV9 and TRBJ2-7): DSGVTQTPKHLITATGQRVTLRCSPRSGDLSVYWYQQSLDQGLQFLIQYYNGEERAKGNILERFSAQQFPDLHSELNLSSLELGDSALYFCASSVEGGSGSHEQYFGPGTRLTVT.

By proportion, this clone is medium-sized. The rearrangement joins TRBV7-2 to TRBJ2-3; D not certain. Germline assignment: CDR1 SGHTA and CDR2 FQGNSA. Deletions cut 2 bases from V and 3 bases from J, with 15 bases between. The CDR3 loop spans 16 amino acids. This chain's CDR3 is CASSLRLRTVTDTQYF. The CDR3 DNA reads TGTGCCAGCAGCTTAAGGTTAAGAACGGTAACAGATACGCAGTATTTT.

J is TRBJ2-1 and V is TRBV4-1, with 7 bases lining up with TRBD2. J lost 6 bases, V lost 0 bases, and 11 bases had no gene match. From germline, CDR1 is MGHRA and CDR2 YSYEKL. This CDR3 has 17 residues. CDR3 region: CASSQDNRGERSNEQFF. CDR3 sequence (DNA): TGCGCCAGCAGCCAAGATAATCGGGGGGAGAGGTCCAATGAGCAGTTCTTC.

This clone was counted only a few times. The V gene is TRBV28, the J gene TRBJ2-7, with D unresolved. This CDR3 comprises 14 residues. Germline CDR1 and CDR2: MDHEN and SYDVKM. The V end was cut by 1 base, the J end by 4 bases, with 11 bases between. CDR3 region: CASSLYGYGYEQYF. For the CDR3, the DNA is TGTGCCAGCAGTTTATACGGGTACGGTTACGAGCAGTACTTC.